This entry concerns a single T cell receptor (beta chain). Its antigen remains unidentified. The CDR3 is 19 amino acids. Trimming removed 5 bases from V and 0 bases from J, with 23 bases in between. Germline CDR1 reads SGHVT; CDR2 reads SQSDAQ. The sample is drawn from a study of T cell repertoires in cytomegalovirus infection. Study at large: Shared public TCR beta signatures pointed to both CMV infection and a matching HLA type.

TCRdb re-analysed the reads in MiXCR, keeping a single row per CDR3 protein. The data hold about 130,000 distinct CDR3 sequences, with around 30% observed a single time. The receptor's source is a human donor in good health (CMV status not recorded). Some clones in this sample may be carry-over from other donors' samples. The specimen was CD8+ T cells from cultured PBMCs, collected from culture after CMV antigen stimulation. The rearrangement joins TRBV7-4 to TRBJ2-4; a weak D match, TRBD1 (6 bases). In DNA, the CDR3 is TGTGCCAGCAGCCCAAAGATCGTGACAGGAGACATAGCCAAAAACATTCAGTACTTC. It is translated as CASSPKIVTGDIAKNIQYF. Drawing the rest from reference TRBV7-4 and TRBJ2-4, the complete variable domain is GAGVSQSPRYKVAKRGRDVALRCDSISGHVTLYWYRQTLGQGSEVLTYSQSDAQRDKSGRPSGRFSAERPERSVSTLKIQRTEQGDSAVYLCASSPKIVTGDIAKNIQYFGAGTRLSVL.